Shown below are 22 T cell receptor beta chains from a single sample sequenced in a study of graft-versus-host responses after intestinal transplantation. TCRdb keeps only in-frame clones here, not all; method: immunoSEQ multiplex PCR. This table holds roughly 110,000 clones, around 90% found once. These TCRs' antigens remain unknown. The sample here was unstimulated CD4+ T cells sorted from spleen or lymph node cells, taken before transplant. These receptors were collected from a human donor who was the organ donor for an intestinal transplant.

This chain connects TRBV29-1 to TRBJ2-5, with D hard to call. The assigned J gene may be wrong: the sequence end matches TRBJ2-7 better. Germline lookup yields CDR1 SQVTM and CDR2 ANQGSEA. The CDR3 is 15 amino acids. CDR3: CSVEDPVGRSYEQYF. CDR3 nucleotides: TGCAGCGTTGAAGATCCCGTAGGCAGGAGCTACGAGCAGTACTTC.

The chain couples TRBV18 to TRBJ2-7; D may be TRBD1 or TRBD2 (5 bases each). Per germline, CDR1 KGHSH and CDR2 LQKENI. There are 13 residues in the CDR3. Trimming left V 5 bases short and J 4 bases short, with 12 bases between. The CDR3 reads CASSSGPVYEQYF. CDR3 nucleotides: TGTGCCAGCTCATCGGGACCTGTTTACGAGCAGTACTTC.

The chain links TRBV6-4 to TRBJ2-2; D is uncertain. Trimming cost V 2 bases and J 5 bases, with 6 bases left between them. The CDR3 runs to 13 residues. The germline gives CDR1 MRHNA, CDR2 SNTAGT. The CDR3 coding sequence is TGTGCCAGCAGTGACCTGGAGACCGGGGAGCTGTTTTTT. It encodes CASSDLETGELFF.

The chain uses TRBV7-2 and TRBJ1-6; D is unclear. V was pared by 2 bases and J by 5 bases, with 1 base between. The germline V gene has CDR1 SGHTA and CDR2 FQGNSA. The CDR3 is made up of 12 amino acids. Here the CDR3 reads CASSLNNSPLHF. The CDR3 coding sequence is TGTGCCAGCAGCTTAAATAATTCACCCCTCCACTTT.

The V gene is TRBV7-7, the J gene TRBJ2-5; the D is unclear. The length of the CDR3 is 14 residues. CDR1 is SSHAT, CDR2 FNYEAQ, per germline (reference sequence). The V end was cut by 1 base, the J end by 6 bases, with 12 bases between. The CDR3 bases are TGTGCCAGCAGCTTAGGGGCCGGGCTGAAGACCCAGTACTTC. Translating it yields CASSLGAGLKTQYF.

This chain links TRBV4-3 with TRBJ2-1; TRBD2 matches 8 bases. V lost 3 bases, J lost 8 bases, and 3 bases stayed unmatched. From germline, CDR1 is LGHNA and CDR2 YSLEER. The CDR3 spans 13 residues. The CDR3, as DNA: TGCGCCAGCAGCCAGGCTAGCGGGTATGAGCAGTTCTTC. It specifies CASSQASGYEQFF.

The chain couples TRBV6-5 to TRBJ2-3; D is possibly TRBD1 (5 bases). This CDR3 is built from 13 residues. Germline CDR1 is MNHEY and CDR2 is SVGAGI. Between the trimmed V and J ends, which lost 6 bases and 3 bases, there was a span of 10 bases. The CDR3 DNA reads as TGTGCCAGCAGCCCGACAGCGACAGATACGCAGTATTTT. Amino acids: CASSPTATDTQYF.

The genes are TRBV5-6 and TRBJ1-2; TRBD1 matches 7 bases. The V and J ends lost 4 bases and 3 bases, in that order; junction bases with no gene match: 6. This CDR3 spans 14 amino acids. Germline V gene sequence: CDR1 SGHDT, CDR2 YYEEEE. CDR3 sequence: CASSLRDRDYGYTF. The DNA for the CDR3 is TGTGCCAGCAGCCTCCGAGACAGGGACTATGGCTACACCTTC.

The chain uses TRBV7-2 and TRBJ2-3; D is unclear. Trimming took off 5 bases at V and 5 bases at J, with 8 bases between the two ends. CDR3 length: 12 amino acids. Germline CDR1 is SGHTA and CDR2 is FQGNSA. As DNA, the CDR3 is TGTGCCAGCAGCCGAGATCGAGATACGCAGTATTTT. It is translated as CASSRDRDTQYF.

The CDR3 sequence: CASSLFASGSGRNPYEQYF. CDR3 in DNA: TGTGCCAGCAGCTTATTTGCTAGCGGGAGTGGAAGAAATCCCTACGAGCAGTACTTC. The V gene is TRBV11-2, the J gene TRBJ2-7, with TRBD2 matching 10 bases. Germline CDR1 and CDR2: SGHAT and FQNNGV. This CDR3 has 19 residues. With 2 bases clipped from V and 2 bases from J, the junction kept 15 bases outside the gene matches.

CDR3 loop: CASSLYLRAPTYNEQFF. The CDR3 region has the DNA TGTGCCAGCAGTCTGTACCTCCGGGCTCCTACGTACAATGAGCAGTTCTTC. The V call is TRBV27, the J call TRBJ2-1; D is ambiguous. Deletions cut 5 bases from V and 4 bases from J, with 21 bases between. The CDR3 is 17 amino acids. Germline values: CDR1 MNHEY, CDR2 SMNVEV (reference sequence).

The V and J genes are TRBV5-1 and TRBJ2-1; D is possibly TRBD2 (5 bases). In germline, CDR1 is SGHRS, CDR2 YFSETQ. The CDR3 sequence is 17 residues long. Trimming took 4 bases from V and 3 from J, leaving 20 bases between them. CDR3 sequence (DNA): TGCGCCAGCAGCCCCTTGTCGGGGTCTAGCAGCTACAATGAGCAGTTCTTC. Its protein is CASSPLSGSSSYNEQFF.

This sequence joins TRBV11-2 and TRBJ2-6; D gene ambiguous. V gave up 5 bases and J gave up 2 bases, with 7 bases separating them. The CDR3 contains 14 residues. The germline gives CDR1 SGHAT, CDR2 FQNNGV. Here the CDR3 DNA reads TGTGCCAGCAGCCCATACACTGGGGCCAACGTCCTGACTTTC. Translated, it gives CASSPYTGANVLTF. Complete variable domain (other parts from reference TRBV11-2 and TRBJ2-6): EAGVAQSPRYKIIEKRQSVAFWCNPISGHATLYWYQQILGQGPKLLIQFQNNGVVDDSQLPKDRFSAERLKGVDSTLKIQPAKLEDSAVYLCASSPYTGANVLTFGAGSRLTVL.

This clone was seen only a few times. The genes are TRBV2 and TRBJ2-6; D call uncertain. The CDR3 length is 13 residues. V lost 11 bases to trimming and J lost 8 bases, with 16 bases between them. CDR1 SNHLY and CDR2 FYNNEI come from the germline V gene. The CDR3 sequence is CASGESSSNVLTF. The CDR3, as DNA: TGTGCCTCCGGAGAGTCCTCGTCCAACGTCCTGACTTTC.

This chain joins TRBV28 and TRBJ2-1; 12 bases are a match to TRBD2. There are 15 residues in the CDR3. Germline V gene sequence: CDR1 MDHEN, CDR2 SYDVKM. J gave up 7 bases and V 5 bases, and 6 bases lay outside the gene matches. The CDR3 DNA reads TGTGCCAGCAGTCTTACTAGCGGGAGGCTAAATGAGCAGTTCTTC. As protein: CASSLTSGRLNEQFF.

The chain has TRBV7-2 and TRBJ1-4; 8 bases are a match to TRBD1. The CDR3 is made up of 15 amino acids. J gave up 6 bases and V 5 bases, and 8 bases lay outside the gene matches. CDR1 SGHTA and CDR2 FQGNSA come from the germline V gene. The CDR3 coding sequence is TGTGCCAGCAGCGTGACAGGGGTGAGGGATGAAAAACTGTTTTTT. Residues: CASSVTGVRDEKLFF.

The gene calls are TRBV5-1 and TRBJ2-3, with 8 positions matching TRBD2. The germline gives CDR1 SGHRS, CDR2 YFSETQ. Germline trimming cut 4 bases from V and 3 bases from J; bases unmatched to any gene: 13. CDR3 size: 17 residues. CDR3 in amino acids: CASSLKPAGAPTDTQYF. Here the CDR3 DNA reads TGCGCCAGCAGCCTAAAGCCAGCGGGAGCCCCAACAGATACGCAGTATTTT. Full variable domain (rest looked up from reference TRBV5-1 and TRBJ2-3): KAGVTQTPRYLIKTRGQQVTLSCSPISGHRSVSWYQQTPGQGLQFLFEYFSETQRNKGNFPGRFSGRQFSNSRSEMNVSTLELGDSALYLCASSLKPAGAPTDTQYFGPGTRLTVL.

The chain recombines TRBV4-1 with TRBJ2-2; no clear D. This CDR3 region has 17 residues. V dropped 1 base and J dropped 1 base, with 13 bases sitting between them. Germline V CDR1 and CDR2: MGHRA, YSYEKL. DNA of the CDR3: TGCGCCAGCAGCCAAGCTCCCGCTTTCGAGAACACCGGGGAGCTGTTTTTT. It is translated as CASSQAPAFENTGELFF.

This chain joins TRBV7-2 and TRBJ1-3; unclear D gene. The V and J ends lost 6 bases and 0 bases respectively, with 9 bases between them. The CDR3 covers 14 residues. Looked up from germline, CDR1 is SGHTA and CDR2 is FQGNSA. The CDR3 loop reads CASSGQVSGNTIYF. In DNA, the CDR3 is TGTGCCAGCAGTGGGCAGGTCTCTGGAAACACCATATATTTT.

The J gene is TRBJ1-2, the V gene TRBV27; TRBD1 agrees at 8 bases. The CDR3 extends over 16 amino acids. Per germline, CDR1 MNHEY and CDR2 SMNVEV (reference sequence). The V segment lost 3 bases and the J segment 5 bases; nucleotides outside the gene matches: 11. CDR3 DNA sequence: TGTGCCAGCAGTTTCCGCGGGGGACAGGAGACTTATGGCTACACCTTC. Translating gives CASSFRGGQETYGYTF.

The chain is built from TRBV6-6 and TRBJ2-7, with D perhaps given as TRBD1 or TRBD2 (5 bases each). CDR3 length: 14 amino acids. V was clipped by 5 bases and J by 7 bases, with 18 bases between them. Germline assignment: CDR1 MNHNY and CDR2 SVGAGI (reference sequence). CDR3: CASSPALGDREQYF. As DNA, the CDR3 is TGTGCCAGCAGTCCGGCACTAGGGGATAGGGAGCAGTACTTC.

V usage is TRBV6-1 and J usage is TRBJ1-4; D ambiguous. V was pared by 7 bases and J by 8 bases, with 17 bases between. CDR1 is MNHNS and CDR2 is SASEGT in the germline V gene. This CDR3 has 14 residues. The CDR3 protein is CASMRASLGEKLFF. CDR3 nucleotide sequence: TGTGCCAGCATGCGGGCTTCGCTAGGCGAAAAACTGTTTTTT.